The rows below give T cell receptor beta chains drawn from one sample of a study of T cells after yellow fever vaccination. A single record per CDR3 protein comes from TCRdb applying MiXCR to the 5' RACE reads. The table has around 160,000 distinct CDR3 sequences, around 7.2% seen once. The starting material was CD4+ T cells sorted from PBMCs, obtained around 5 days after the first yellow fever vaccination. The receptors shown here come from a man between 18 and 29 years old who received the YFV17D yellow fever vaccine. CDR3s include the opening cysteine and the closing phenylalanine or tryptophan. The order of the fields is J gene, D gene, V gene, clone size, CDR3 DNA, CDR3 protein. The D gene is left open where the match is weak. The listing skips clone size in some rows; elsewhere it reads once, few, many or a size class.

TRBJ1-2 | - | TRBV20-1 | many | TGCAGTGCTGCCCAAAACTATGGCTACACCTTC | CSAAQNYGYTF
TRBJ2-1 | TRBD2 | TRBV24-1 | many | TGTGCCACCAGTGTTAGCGGGGGGAGGTCCTACAATGAGCAGTTCTTC | CATSVSGGRSYNEQFF
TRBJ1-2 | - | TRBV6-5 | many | TGTGCCAGCAGACCGGTAGGATCAGACGTCTCTTACACCTTC | CASRPVGSDVSYTF
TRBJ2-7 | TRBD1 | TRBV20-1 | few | TGCAGTGCTAGTCCGGACAGGGCCACCTACGAGCAGTACTTC | CSASPDRATYEQYF
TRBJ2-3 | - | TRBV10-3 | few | TGTGCCATCAGTCCGGAGGGAGATACGCAGTATTTT | CAISPEGDTQYF
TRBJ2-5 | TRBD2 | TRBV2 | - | TGTGCCTCACGCGGGACTAGCGGGGGGCGACGAGAGACCCAGTACTTC | CASRGTSGGRRETQYF
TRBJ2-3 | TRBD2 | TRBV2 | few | TGTGCCAGCAGTGAGACGGGGGGGCGGGCACATACGCAGTATTTT | CASSETGGRAHTQYF
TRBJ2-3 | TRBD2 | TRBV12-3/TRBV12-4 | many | TGTGCCAGCAGACCCCGTTGGGCGGGAGACACAGATACGCAGTATTTT | CASRPRWAGDTDTQYF
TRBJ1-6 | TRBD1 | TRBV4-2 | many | TGTGCCAGCAGCCAAGATCAGGGACAGGGGATTTATTCACCCCTCCACTTT | CASSQDQGQGIYSPLHF
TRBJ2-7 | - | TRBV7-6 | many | TGTGCCAGCAGCCCAATCTCCGGGACACTTTACGAGCAGTACTTC | CASSPISGTLYEQYF
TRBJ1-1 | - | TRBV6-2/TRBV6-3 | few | TGTGCCAGCAGTTGGCAGTGGGCTAAGAACACTGAAGCTTTCTTT | CASSWQWAKNTEAFF
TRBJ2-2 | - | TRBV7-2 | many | TGTGCCAGCGGCGGGAACGCCGGGGGCGGGGAGCTGTTTTTT | CASGGNAGGGELFF
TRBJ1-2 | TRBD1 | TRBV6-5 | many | TGTGCCAGCAGTTACCCCGCGACAGGGGATGGGGGCTACACCTTC | CASSYPATGDGGYTF
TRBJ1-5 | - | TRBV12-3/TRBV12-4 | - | TGTGCCAGCAGTATCCAGGGTGGCCAGCCCCAGCATTTT | CASSIQGGQPQHF
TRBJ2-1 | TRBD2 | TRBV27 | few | TGTGCCAGCCTCGGACTAGCGGGGGGGAACTACAATGAGCAGTTCTTC | CASLGLAGGNYNEQFF
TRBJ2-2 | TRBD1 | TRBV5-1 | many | TGCGCCAGCAGGGAACCGGGACAGGGGATCACCGGGGAGCTGTTTTTT | CASREPGQGITGELFF
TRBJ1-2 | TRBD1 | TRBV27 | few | TGTGCCAGCAGTCGGACAGGGTCGCACTATGGCTACACCTTC | CASSRTGSHYGYTF
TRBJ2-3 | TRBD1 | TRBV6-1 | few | TGTGCCAGCAGACCCGACAGGGGCCGAGATACGCAGTATTTT | CASRPDRGRDTQYF
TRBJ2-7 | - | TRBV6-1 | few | TGTGCCAGCAGTCAGCGCCTGCCACAGGGCTTCTCAACCTACGAGCAGTACTTC | CASSQRLPQGFSTYEQYF
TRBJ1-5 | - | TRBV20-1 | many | TGCAGTGCTAGAATTAGTGACAATCAGCCCCAGCATTTT | CSARISDNQPQHF
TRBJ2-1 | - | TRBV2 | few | TGTGCCAGCAGTGGCTCCTACAATGAGCAGTTCTTC | CASSGSYNEQFF
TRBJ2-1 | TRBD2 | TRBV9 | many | TGTGCCAGCAGCGTTGGTACCGGGACTAGCGGCAATGAGCAGTTCTTC | CASSVGTGTSGNEQFF
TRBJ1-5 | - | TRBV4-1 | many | TGCGCCAGCAGCCAATGGGGTAGCAATCAGCCCCAGCATTTT | CASSQWGSNQPQHF
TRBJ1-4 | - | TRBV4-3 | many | TGCGCCAGCAGCCAAGGAACCAGCCTCAATGAAAAACTGTTTTTT | CASSQGTSLNEKLFF
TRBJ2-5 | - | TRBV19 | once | TGTGCCAGTAGTATATGGAGTAACTCCCTCATGGATGAGACCCAGTACTTC | CASSIWSNSLMDETQYF
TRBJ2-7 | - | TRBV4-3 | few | TGCGCCAGCAGCCAAAGCGTCAGGGACGACGAGCGCGAGCAGTACTTC | CASSQSVRDDEREQYF
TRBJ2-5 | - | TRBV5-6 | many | TGTGCCAGCAGCTTAGGGCTTTGGGAGACCCAGTACTTC | CASSLGLWETQYF
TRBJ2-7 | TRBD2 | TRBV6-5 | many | TGTGCCAGCGGGCGCCCGAGGGGACTAGCCTACGAGCAGTACTTC | CASGRPRGLAYEQYF
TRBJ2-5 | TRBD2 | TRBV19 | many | TGTGCCAGTAGTATGCTTAGCGGGGGGCCTTGGTACCAAGAGACCCAGTACTTC | CASSMLSGGPWYQETQYF
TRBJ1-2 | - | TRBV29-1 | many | TGCAGCGCCAGGGAGAACTATGGCTACACCTTC | CSARENYGYTF
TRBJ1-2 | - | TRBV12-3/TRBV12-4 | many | TGTGCCAGCAGCCGGACTAACTATGGCTACACCTTC | CASSRTNYGYTF
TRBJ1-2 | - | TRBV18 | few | TGTGCCAGCTCACCCTTCCCTATCCCGGGACAAAGGAGCGGCTACACCTTC | CASSPFPIPGQRSGYTF
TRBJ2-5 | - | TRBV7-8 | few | TGTGCCAGCAGCTTAATGTCAGGCGGAGGAGAGACCCAGTACTTC | CASSLMSGGGETQYF
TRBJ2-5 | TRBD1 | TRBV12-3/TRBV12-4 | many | TGTGCCAGCAGCCCCTCGACAGGGGAAGAGACCCAGTACTTC | CASSPSTGEETQYF
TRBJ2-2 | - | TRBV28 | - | TGTGCCAGCGGAAGGATGGGGGGCCAAGTGACCGGGGAGCTGTTTTTT | CASGRMGGQVTGELFF
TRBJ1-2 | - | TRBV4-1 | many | TGCGCCAGCAGCCAAGATCCCTCAACAGCTAACTATGGCTACACCTTC | CASSQDPSTANYGYTF
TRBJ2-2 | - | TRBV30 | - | TGTGCCTGGAGTGTTCTGTCGGGGGGCCTCAGGGACACCGGGGAGCTGTTTTTT | CAWSVLSGGLRDTGELFF
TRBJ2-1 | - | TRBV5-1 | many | TGCGCCAGCAGCCTACAGGTTGAGCAGTTCTTC | CASSLQVEQFF
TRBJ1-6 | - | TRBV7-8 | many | TGTGCCAGCAGCCACGACCCAAGGGTACGGGACTCACCCCTCCACTTT | CASSHDPRVRDSPLHF
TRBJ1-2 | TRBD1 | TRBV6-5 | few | TGTGCCAGCAGTTACTCGTTCGTTGAGTGGGACAGGGGAATCCATGGCTACACCTTC | CASSYSFVEWDRGIHGYTF
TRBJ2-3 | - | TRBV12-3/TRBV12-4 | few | TGTGCCAGCAGTTTTGGGGGGGGGCCAGATACGCAGTATTTT | CASSFGGGPDTQYF
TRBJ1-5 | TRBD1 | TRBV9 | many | TGTGCCAGCAGCGGAGGACAGGGGGGGCATCAGCCCCAGCATTTT | CASSGGQGGHQPQHF
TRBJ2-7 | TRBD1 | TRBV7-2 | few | TGTGCCAGCAGCTTGGTACAGGGGGCGGGCGAGCAGTACTTC | CASSLVQGAGEQYF